Here is one TCR beta chain with its context. Only one count was recorded for this clone. The clone's antigen remains unknown. No base quality information exists; no much larger clone differs at one position. TCRbeta repertoires were sequenced from genomic DNA with the immunoSEQ hsTCRB assay version 4 in survey mode. For TCRbeta sequencing, genomic DNA was diluted to approximately 10 ng/uL, and up to roughly 1 ug was used per sample. Processing in the source paper ran as follows. TCRbeta data were analyzed in ImmunoSeq Analyzer 3.0, with diversity computed on productive nucleotide rearrangements. Lower-bound TCR diversity was estimated with the improved Chao index, and clonality with the Gini coefficient using the Immunarch R package. Nucleotide rearrangements that differed but encoded the same CDR3beta amino acid sequence were counted as separate clonotypes. Differential abundance analysis found TCRbeta sequences that were significantly enriched in antigen-responding cells compared with anti-CD3/anti-CD28-activated cells. GLIPH2 grouped TCRs by predicted peptide-MHC specificity, both within each participant and across combined participant data sets. Not all clones reach the TCRdb copy of this immuneACCESS table, which keeps in-frame sequences only. Checked studies attribute under half of the gap to unresolved V genes and leave the rest unexplained. V, J and clone size are those of that table, while D and trimming were read from the DNA. This sample is represented by roughly 35,000 clones; 87% of them were singletons. The ten largest clones represent roughly 1.3% of the sample.

Per the publication, the treatment or condition label means: suppressive antiretroviral therapy. As a nonspecific positive control representing the CD4+ T cell repertoire, the cells were stimulated with anti-CD3/anti-CD28 magnetic beads. Responding CD4+ T cells were sorted on the basis of upregulation of both CD40 ligand and CD69. HIV-1-infected adults in whom suppressive ART had been started during chronic infection were enrolled as participants. For at least 4 years, participants had undetectable plasma HIV-1 RNA, below 50 copies/mL. To be included, participants needed a CD4+ T cell count above 400 cells/uL and a positive CMV serology. Before stimulation, PBMCs were isolated using density centrifugation and depleted of CD8+ T cells. For approximately 18 hours, the CD8-depleted PBMCs were stimulated with anti-CD28/CD49d costimulation, a CD40-blocking antibody, and enfuvirtide to prevent new infections. Cell sorting was performed on a Beckman Coulter MoFlo Legacy or XDP sorter, and dead cells were excluded with propidium iodide. For samples with more than one million cells, genomic DNA was extracted with the QIAamp DNA Mini Kit, and for all other samples the Quick-DNA Microprep Kit was used.

These data are taken from a study of persistence of HIV-infected CD4 T cells (dated by TCRdb to the early 2020s). For the wider study: Suppressive ART had been received by participants for a median of about eight years. Peripheral blood samples of up to roughly 200 mL were taken at multiple time points, with the exception of two participants who underwent leukapheresis at a single time point. Anti-CD3/anti-CD28 stimulation activated a higher proportion of cells, with a lower memory fraction, than antigen stimulation. The study isolated CMV- and HIV-1 Gag-responding CD4+ T cells from ART-treated individuals to examine antigen-driven clonal expansion of HIV-1-infected cells. TCRbeta sequencing assessed the clonality of all cells in each sorted population, while proviral sequencing assessed the clonality of infected cells. In the cross-participant TCR cluster analysis, roughly 8 participants were included for CMV and roughly 7 participants were included for Gag.

The germline V gene yields SGHNT for CDR1 and YENEEA for CDR2. V is clipped by 3 bases and J by 5 bases, and the sequence between their germline boundaries is 15 bases long. The CDR3 sequence holds 15 residues, the cysteine and phenylalanine included. Left in the record is the CDR3 DNA by itself, 45 bases read in frame from the first base. On the study overall, not on this receptor specifically: Within the same sorted populations, how oligoclonal the TCRs were correlated with how oligoclonal the proviruses were. Restriction of bulk TCR analyses to the rare CMV-responding cells that actually carried HIV-1 proviruses was not possible. Significantly lower TCRbeta richness was observed in CMV- and Gag-responding cells than in anti-CD3/anti-CD28-responding cells, and higher oligoclonality was observed in CMV-responding cells than in CD3/CD28-stimulated and Gag-responding cells. Few individuals were included in the study, and only a limited range of antigens was tested. Enrichment of degenerate expanded CDR3beta sequences was found in antigen-responding cells, suggesting convergent selection of CD4+ responses to CMV and Gag.

The rearrangement joined TRBV11-3 to TRBJ2-3; the D gene is perhaps TRBD2, on 7 matching bases. The sequences come from CD4+ T cells sorted from PBMCs after roughly 18-hour stimulation, collected from a patient who received antiretroviral therapy. Reading the label with the study, this specimen's cell subset or site is: CD40L+CD69+ CD4 T cells responding to anti-CD3/anti-CD28 beads, representing the overall repertoire. This receptor was taken from an adult man with HIV who was CMV-seropositive. The nucleotide sequence reads as follows: TGTGCCAGCAGCTTTACGGGGGGCCGGAGAGATACGCAGTATTTT. Its protein is CASSFTGGRRDTQYF.